Following are 32 T cell receptor beta chains from one sample sequenced in a study of T cells in Graves' hyperthyroidism and ophthalmopathy. The investigators amplified TCR beta CDR3 regions from RNA transcripts. First-round RT-PCR targeting the TCR CDR3 was performed with the HTBI primer set. TCRdb redid the calling of the multiplex PCR reads with MiXCR, one entry per CDR3 protein. The sample has 600,000 to 700,000 distinct CDR3 sequences, 40% to 55% seen once; the top ten hold approximately 7.2%. Sequencing was carried out using peripheral blood or thyroid tissue (not recorded which). The receptor set was obtained from an adult man with Graves' disease, either hyperthyroidism or ophthalmopathy (not recorded which).

Note on this clonotype: The conserved final phenylalanine or tryptophan is absent from the CDR3, which likely points to a read error. It is unclear where the CDR3 begins or ends on the DNA, so no DNA is shown, and the CDR3 is as TCRdb lists it. This rearrangement joins TRBV6-1 to TRBJ1-1; TRBD1 is the table's D call, not checked against the DNA. The CDR3 is 13 residues long, ends included. Germline V gene lookup returns CDR1 MNHNS and CDR2 SASEGT. The CDR3 sequence is CASSEVYGDGYPG.

Remarks on this clonotype: At one end, the junction sequence differs from germline, possibly due to a read error. This chain joins TRBV12-3 or TRBV12-4 and TRBJ2-6; the D gene is possibly TRBD1 (6 bases). The CDR3 is 11 residues long. This CDR3 reads CASSPGHREAF. For the CDR3, the DNA is TGTGCCAGCAGTCCGGGACACAGGGAAGCTTTC.

As regards this clonotype: Just one base apart from a much larger clone, this may be a read error. V gene TRBV7-9 combines with J gene TRBJ2-5; a weak D match, TRBD2 (7 bases). The germline V gene encodes CDR1 SEHNR and CDR2 FQNEAQ (reference sequence). This CDR3 comprises 15 residues. CDR3 in DNA: TGTGCCAGCAGCTTAGACGCGGGGGCCCAAGGGACCCAGTACTTC. Amino acids: CASSLDAGAQGTQYF.

This clonotype appeared a few times. V and J are TRBV6-5 and TRBJ2-7; 7 bases are a match to TRBD1. This CDR3 comprises 17 residues. Germline CDR1 reads MNHEY; CDR2 reads SVGAGI. V trimming: 0 bases; J trimming: 0 bases; junction bases outside the gene matches: 8. CDR3 nucleotides: TGTGCCAGCAGTTACTCGATAGGGACAGAGACCTCCTACGAGCAGTACTTC. Translation gives CASSYSIGTETSYEQYF.

A word on this clonotype: One end of the junction is discordant with germline, which a read error may explain. The chain joins TRBV2 to TRBJ2-7; a weak D match, TRBD1 (6 bases). The CDR3 is 14 amino acids. Germline loops: CDR1 SNHLY, CDR2 FYNNEI. CDR3 bases: TGTGCCAGCAGTGAAGCAGTGCAGGGGAACGAACAGTACTTC. Residues: CASSEAVQGNEQYF.

The CDR3, as DNA: TGCAGTGCTCCACCCCCTCGACAGGGGGACACTGAAGCTTTCTTT. As protein: CSAPPPRQGDTEAFF. The V call is TRBV20-1, the J call TRBJ1-1; 9 bases are a match to TRBD1. This CDR3 is 15 amino acids long. Per germline, CDR1 DFQATT and CDR2 SNEGSKA (reference sequence). The V segment lost 5 bases and the J segment 3 bases; nucleotides outside the gene matches: 10.

V and J are TRBV25-1 and TRBJ2-7; TRBD1 agrees at 11 bases. The V segment lost 8 bases and the J segment 4 bases; nucleotides outside the gene matches: 10. Germline V gene data show CDR1 as MGHDK and CDR2 as SYGVNS. The CDR3 length is 15 residues. CDR3 nucleotide sequence: TGTGCCAGCGTTGTGTGGACAGGGGGCTTATACGAGCAGTACTTC. It is translated as CASVVWTGGLYEQYF.

The chain uses TRBV19 and TRBJ1-1; 8 bases are a match to TRBD1. This CDR3 comprises 16 residues. Germline assignment: CDR1 LNHDA and CDR2 SQIVND (reference sequence). After removal of 1 base from V and 3 bases from J, the junction contained 7 bases not matched to a gene. The CDR3 DNA is TGTGCCAGTAGTATAGGGGACAGGCTCTCCGACACTGAAGCTTTCTTT. Its translation: CASSIGDRLSDTEAFF. Looking up the rest from reference TRBV19 and TRBJ1-1 gives the full variable domain: DGGITQSPKYLFRKEGQNVTLSCEQNLNHDAMYWYRQDPGQGLRLIYYSQIVNDFQKGDIAEGYSVSREKKESFPLTVTSAQKNPTAFYLCASSIGDRLSDTEAFFGQGTRLTVV.

The chain links TRBV6-1 to TRBJ2-5; TRBD2 might be the D (7 bases). Per germline, CDR1 MNHNS and CDR2 SASEGT. With 5 bases removed from V and 5 bases from J, the gap between germline ends came to 18 bases. This CDR3 spans 15 amino acids. The CDR3: CASSPIDGGRETQYF. The CDR3, as DNA: TGTGCCAGCAGTCCCATTGACGGGGGGCGGGAGACCCAGTACTTC.

V is TRBV12-3 or TRBV12-4 and J is TRBJ2-7; D is undetermined. V was trimmed by 3 bases and J by 2 bases, leaving 8 bases between them. This CDR3 has 13 amino acids. CDR3 amino acids: CASSLSPPYEQYF. The CDR3 bases are TGTGCCAGCAGTTTGTCACCTCCCTACGAGCAGTACTTC.

Ten or more counts support this clonotype. The CDR3: CASSPYGEQYF. In DNA form, the CDR3 reads TGTGCCAGCAGCCCCTACGGCGAGCAGTACTTC. The chain links TRBV7-2 to TRBJ2-7; D remains ambiguous. The germline V gene encodes CDR1 SGHTA and CDR2 FQGNSA. This CDR3 is built from 11 residues. V was shortened by 5 bases and J by 6 bases, with 8 bases between the two germline ends. The full variable domain, completed using reference TRBV7-2 and TRBJ2-7, is GAGVSQSPSNKVTEKGKDVELRCDPISGHTALYWYRQSLGQGLEFLIYFQGNSAPDKSGLPSDRFSAERTGGSVSTLTIQRTQQEDSAVYLCASSPYGEQYFGPGTRLTVT.

This chain joins TRBV12-3 or TRBV12-4 and TRBJ2-3, with 13 bases fitting TRBD2. The CDR3 has 16 amino acids. Unmatched junction bases numbered 8, after V lost 5 bases and J lost 6 bases. The CDR3 spells CASSILAGGRLDTQYF. DNA of the CDR3: TGTGCCAGCAGTATACTAGCGGGAGGGAGATTGGATACGCAGTATTTT.

The chain has TRBV15 and TRBJ1-2; 7 bases are shared with TRBD1. Germline values: CDR1 LNHNV, CDR2 YYDKDF (reference sequence). V lost 3 bases to trimming and J lost 5 bases; unmatched junction nucleotides: 9. The CDR3 has 15 residues. For the CDR3, the DNA is TGTGCCACCAGCAGTTCTGACAGGGTAGGGTATGGCTACACCTTC. Its translation is CATSSSDRVGYGYTF.

The chain links TRBV2 to TRBJ2-7, with 9 nucleotides matching TRBD1. There are 12 residues in the CDR3. With V trimmed by 6 bases and J by 8 bases, 5 bases remained unmatched. The germline gives CDR1 SNHLY, CDR2 FYNNEI. The CDR3 DNA follows: TGTGCCAGCAGGGGACAGGGTGGACAGCAGTACTTC. This translates into CASRGQGGQQYF.

The chain is built from TRBV18 and TRBJ1-5; D not certain. Trimming stripped 5 bases from V and 6 bases from J, with 11 bases between. The CDR3 runs 13 residues. The germline gives CDR1 KGHSH, CDR2 LQKENI. The CDR3 region is CASSSDIRQPQHF. CDR3 in DNA: TGTGCCAGCTCATCAGACATACGTCAGCCCCAGCATTTT.

The chain employs TRBV24-1 and TRBJ1-2, with 11 bases matching TRBD1. The CDR3 loop spans 15 amino acids. Germline CDR1 reads KGHDR; CDR2 reads SFDVKD. The V and J ends lost 4 bases and 6 bases, in that order; junction bases with no gene match: 6. In DNA, the CDR3 is TGTGCCACCAGTGAACCGGACAGGGGGCAGAATGGCTACACCTTC. Residues: CATSEPDRGQNGYTF.

This clonotype was seen a handful of times. Its ends do not fully match the called genes, so a read error is possible. V is TRBV9 and J is TRBJ2-7; 7 positions match TRBD1. CDR3 length: 17 residues. From germline, CDR1 is SGDLS and CDR2 YYNGEE. CDR3 protein: CASSQVNLRDSSYEQYF. CDR3 DNA: TGCGCCAGCAGCCAAGTCAATCTCCGGGACAGCTCCTACGAGCAGTACTTC.

Worth noting for this clonotype: A junction end diverges from the germline sequence, so it may reflect a read error. J is TRBJ2-7 and V is TRBV7-7, with 7 bases fitting TRBD1. The germline V gene has CDR1 SSHAT and CDR2 FNYEAQ (reference sequence). The CDR3 covers 18 residues. In nucleotides, the CDR3 is TGTGCTAGCAGCGTGACAGGGTCATTGAACGGCGACTCCTACGAGCAGTACTTC. Its translation is CASSVTGSLNGDSYEQYF.

V usage is TRBV10-3 and J usage is TRBJ2-5; D call uncertain. Germline V CDR1 and CDR2: ENHRY, SYGVKD. CDR3 length: 13 amino acids. V lost 0 bases to trimming and J lost 5 bases, with 7 bases between them. The CDR3: CAISESWSETQYF. The DNA for the CDR3 is TGTGCCATCAGTGAGTCATGGAGTGAGACCCAGTACTTC.

In its sample, this clonotype was seen many times. The rearrangement links TRBV10-2 to TRBJ1-3, with a weak D call TRBD1 (6 bases). The V and J ends lost 6 bases and 0 bases respectively, with 9 bases between them. Germline V gene data show CDR1 as WSHSY and CDR2 as SAAADI. The length of the CDR3 is 14 residues. The CDR3 DNA is TGCGCCAGCAGCCTGACAGGCTCTGGAAACACCATATATTTT. Protein product: CASSLTGSGNTIYF.

The rearrangement links TRBV29-1 to TRBJ2-7, with 7 nucleotides matching TRBD1. Germline values: CDR1 SQVTM, CDR2 ANQGSEA. J was trimmed by 1 base and V by 5 bases; bases with no gene match: 5. The CDR3 loop spans 13 amino acids. The CDR3 nucleotides read TGCAGCGTTACGACAGGGTATTCCTACGAGCAGTACTTC. Protein sequence: CSVTTGYSYEQYF.

This clonotype turned up a few times. The chain has TRBV5-6 and TRBJ2-5; D may be TRBD2 (6 bases). CDR3 length: 13 amino acids. CDR1 and CDR2 from the germline V gene are SGHDT and YYEEEE. The V and J ends lost 5 bases and 1 base respectively, with 9 bases between them. The DNA of the CDR3 is TGTGCCAGCAGACCCGGGAGCCAAGAGACCCAGTACTTC. It translates to CASRPGSQETQYF. The full variable domain, in which reference TRBV5-6 and TRBJ2-5 provide the parts outside the CDR3, is DAGVTQSPTHLIKTRGQQVTLRCSPKSGHDTVSWYQQALGQGPQFIFQYYEEEERQRGNFPDRFSGHQFPNYSSELNVNALLLGDSALYLCASRPGSQETQYFGPGTRLLVL.

V gene TRBV7-2 combines with J gene TRBJ2-6; D remains unclear. V was cut by 1 base and J by 2 bases, with 9 bases left in between. Germline V lookup: CDR1 SGHTA, CDR2 FQGNSA. The CDR3 sequence is 16 residues long. The CDR3 protein is CASSLGRQPGANVLTF. The CDR3 DNA reads TGTGCCAGCAGCTTAGGCCGACAACCTGGGGCCAACGTCCTGACTTTC.

This clonotype was observed at least ten times. This sequence joins TRBV29-1 and TRBJ1-2, with D tentatively TRBD1 (6 bases). The germline V and J ends were trimmed by 5 bases and 2 bases, with 12 bases remaining between them. Germline loops: CDR1 SQVTM, CDR2 ANQGSEA. This CDR3 region has 13 residues. This CDR3 is CSVLGDTNYGYTF. In DNA, the CDR3 is TGCAGCGTTCTGGGGGACACGAACTATGGCTACACCTTC. The full variable domain, with the rest looked up from reference TRBV29-1 and TRBJ1-2, is SAVISQKPSRDICQRGTSLTIQCQVDSQVTMMFWYRQQPGQSLTLIATANQGSEATYESGFVIDKFPISRPNLTFSTLTVSNMSPEDSSIYLCSVLGDTNYGYTFGSGTRLTVV.

On this clonotype itself: Being one base from a much bigger clone, this may be a read error. The chain combines TRBV2 with TRBJ2-7, with 7 bases lining up with TRBD1. This CDR3 region has 13 residues. Trimming cost V 11 bases and J 5 bases; bases outside gene matches: 12. Germline values: CDR1 SNHLY, CDR2 FYNNEI. CDR3 in amino acids: CACTWTGRNEQYF. DNA of the CDR3: TGTGCCTGCACATGGACAGGTCGGAACGAGCAGTACTTC.

The chain links TRBV19 to TRBJ2-2; D may be TRBD1 (6 bases). Trimming took 5 bases from V and 0 from J, leaving 10 bases between them. The CDR3 length is 15 residues. Germline CDR1 and CDR2: LNHDA and SQIVND (reference sequence). CDR3: CASSLGATNTGELFF. The CDR3 bases are TGTGCCAGTAGTCTGGGGGCGACGAACACCGGGGAGCTGTTTTTT.

The chain has TRBV20-1 and TRBJ1-1; possibly TRBD1 for D (6 bases). CDR1 and CDR2 from the germline V gene are DFQATT and SNEGSKA (reference sequence). Trimming took 0 bases from V and 0 from J, leaving 11 bases between them. The length of the CDR3 is 15 residues. CDR3: CSARDTGHLNTEAFF. The CDR3, as DNA: TGCAGTGCTAGAGACACGGGACACTTGAACACTGAAGCTTTCTTT.

This rearrangement joins TRBV2 to TRBJ2-2; 8 bases align to TRBD2. Germline CDR1 SNHLY, CDR2 FYNNEI. V lost 6 bases, J lost 1 base, and 7 bases stayed unmatched. The CDR3 totals 16 residues. In DNA, the CDR3 is TGTGCCAGCAGCTCCTCGGGACTAGGGAACACCGGGGAGCTGTTTTTT. This codes for CASSSSGLGNTGELFF.

This sequence joins TRBV29-1 and TRBJ1-2; possible D gene TRBD1, 6 bases. V shed 4 bases and J shed 8 bases, with 11 bases lying between them. The CDR3 length is 11 residues. In germline, CDR1 is SQVTM, CDR2 ANQGSEA. The CDR3 here is CSVAGGGGYTF. Written as DNA, the CDR3 is TGCAGCGTTGCGGGAGGGGGGGGCTACACCTTC.

The chain is built from TRBV11-3 and TRBJ2-5; TRBD1 matches at 8 bases. Trimming took 7 bases from V and 9 from J; bases not matched to a gene: 10. Germline V lookup: CDR1 SGHNT, CDR2 YENEEA. The CDR3 runs 13 residues. The CDR3 region has the DNA TGTGCCAGCAAATTACAGGGGGGTGAGGCCCAGTACTTC. Translation: CASKLQGGEAQYF.

The V gene is TRBV2, the J gene TRBJ2-7; D ambiguous. This CDR3 has 12 amino acids. Germline V gene data show CDR1 as SNHLY and CDR2 as FYNNEI. Trimming pared 8 bases from V and 5 bases from J, leaving 13 bases between. The CDR3 nucleotides read TGTGCCAGCTCACCTAAGGCGGACGAGCAGTACTTC. Its translation is CASSPKADEQYF.

The chain couples TRBV5-1 to TRBJ2-7; 9 nucleotides agree with TRBD2. V gave up 0 bases and J gave up 2 bases; unmatched junction bases: 9. The germline gives CDR1 SGHRS, CDR2 YFSETQ. The CDR3 has 17 amino acids. CDR3 sequence (DNA): TGCGCCAGCAGCTTGGTCGCGACTAGCGGATTCCCCTACGAGCAGTACTTC. As protein: CASSLVATSGFPYEQYF.